Each of the 8 T cell receptor beta chains below was sequenced from the same sample in a study of post-analysis software for immune sequencing data. Study-wide results and limits: TRBV5-6, TRBV5-1 and TRBV20-1 were among a few TRBV segments more frequent in patients than controls.

No antigen has been assigned to these receptors. cDNA libraries for TCR beta contained unique molecular identifiers. Using its own MiXCR run on the PCR reads, TCRdb lists one record per CDR3 protein. The sample consists of about 180,000 distinct CDR3 sequences, 30% of them appearing once. Material for sequencing was blood. The receptors stem from a girl aged 10-17 years with multiple sclerosis.

This clonotype was observed many times. This chain connects TRBV6-5 to TRBJ2-6; unclear D gene. V lost 9 bases to trimming and J lost 4 bases, with 7 bases between them. CDR1 is MNHEY, CDR2 SVGAGI, per germline. This CDR3 is 12 amino acids long. The CDR3 protein is CASTAGANVLTF. CDR3 nucleotides: TGTGCCAGTACCGCCGGGGCCAACGTCCTGACTTTC.

The sample holds many counts of this clonotype. The gene calls are TRBV6-6 and TRBJ2-1; 9 positions match TRBD1. The CDR3 has 15 amino acids. Germline V gives CDR1 MNHNY, CDR2 SVGAGI (reference sequence). V dropped 4 bases and J dropped 6; count of bases not matched to a gene: 7. As DNA, the CDR3 is TGTGCCAGCAGTTTTCCGGGACAGGGAACCAATGAGCAGTTCTTC. Protein product: CASSFPGQGTNEQFF.

V is TRBV12-3 or TRBV12-4 and J is TRBJ2-1; 8 nucleotides agree with TRBD2. The V segment lost 7 bases and the J segment 2 bases; nucleotides outside the gene matches: 7. CDR3 size: 15 residues. In nucleotides, the CDR3 is TGTGCCAGCAAGCAGCGGGAGTTTCCCTACAATGAGCAGTTCTTC. Translation: CASKQREFPYNEQFF.

This clonotype has a count of ten or more. The rearrangement links TRBV5-1 to TRBJ2-3; TRBD2 matches at 11 bases. The junction had 4 bases not matched to a gene; V was cut back by 4 bases and J by 0 bases. Germline lookup yields CDR1 SGHRS and CDR2 YFSETQ. This CDR3 comprises 16 residues. CDR3: CASSGGLADSTDTQYF. CDR3 sequence (DNA): TGCGCCAGCAGCGGGGGACTAGCGGATAGCACAGATACGCAGTATTTT.

The chain recombines TRBV11-2 with TRBJ2-7; no clear D gene. Germline lookup yields CDR1 SGHAT and CDR2 FQNNGV. Trimming removed 0 bases at V and 5 bases at J, with 11 bases between. The CDR3 spans 14 residues. This CDR3 reads CASSLDPLVDEQYF. The CDR3 DNA reads as TGTGCCAGCAGCTTAGATCCCCTCGTGGACGAGCAGTACTTC.

This clonotype occurred many times. J is TRBJ2-1 and V is TRBV7-8; 7 bases are a match to TRBD2. Per the germline V gene, CDR1 is SGHVS and CDR2 is FQNEAQ. The CDR3 is 17 amino acids. V dropped 5 bases and J dropped 0; count of bases not matched to a gene: 10. The CDR3 nucleotides read TGTGCCAGCAGCGGCGGGACTACCCAATTCTCCTACAATGAGCAGTTCTTC. This codes for CASSGGTTQFSYNEQFF.

This clonotype was seen many times. J is TRBJ2-3 and V is TRBV20-1; 8 nucleotides line up with TRBD2. V dropped 1 base and J dropped 2; count of bases not matched to a gene: 5. This CDR3 contains 15 residues. Per germline, CDR1 DFQATT and CDR2 SNEGSKA (reference sequence). The CDR3 here is CSARGRGRSTDTQYF. CDR3 nucleotides: TGCAGTGCTAGAGGACGCGGGAGGTCCACAGATACGCAGTATTTT.

The genes are TRBV10-3 and TRBJ2-1, with 8 bases identical to TRBD2. V shed 8 bases and J 8 bases; nucleotides not matched to a gene: 11. Looked up from germline, CDR1 is ENHRY and CDR2 is SYGVKD. The CDR3 runs 14 residues. The CDR3 sequence is CAIGGLAGIDEQFF. As DNA, the CDR3 is TGTGCCATCGGTGGGCTAGCGGGCATTGATGAGCAGTTCTTC.